This TCR beta chain was found in a study of blood T cell repertoires in COVID-19. Study information: PBMCs, B-cell-depleted T cells, or T cells provided the cDNA or gDNA that made up the material.

Produced via immunoSEQ multiplex PCR; TCRdb's table is partial and in-frame only. This sample has about 91,000 clones; approximately 77% occur once, and the top ten carry about 10%. Germline CDR1 MDHEN, CDR2 SYDVKM. The CDR3 has 17 residues. J lost 4 bases, V lost 2 bases, and 10 bases had no gene match. The genes are TRBV28 and TRBJ2-1, with TRBD2 matching 8 bases. Sequencing was performed on peripheral blood. This sequence was found in a woman older than 75 with acute or convalescent COVID-19. The CDR3: CASSLSQGLAGYNEQFF. The CDR3 DNA reads TGTGCCAGCAGTTTAAGTCAAGGGCTAGCGGGTTACAATGAGCAGTTCTTC.